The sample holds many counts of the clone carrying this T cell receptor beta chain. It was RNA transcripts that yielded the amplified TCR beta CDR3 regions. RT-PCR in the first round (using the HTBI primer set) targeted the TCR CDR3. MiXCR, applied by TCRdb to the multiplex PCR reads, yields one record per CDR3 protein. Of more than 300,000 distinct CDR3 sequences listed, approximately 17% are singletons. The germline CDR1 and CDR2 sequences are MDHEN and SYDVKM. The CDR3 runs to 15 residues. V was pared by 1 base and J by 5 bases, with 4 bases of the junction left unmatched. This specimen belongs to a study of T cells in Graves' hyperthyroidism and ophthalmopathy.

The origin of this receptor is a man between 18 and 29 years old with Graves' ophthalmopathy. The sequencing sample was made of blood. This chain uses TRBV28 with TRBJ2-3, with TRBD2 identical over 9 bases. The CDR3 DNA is TGTGCCAGCAGTTTATCGGCGGGGGGGATAGATACGCAGTATTTT. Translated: CASSLSAGGIDTQYF.